This is a list of T cell receptor beta chains from one sample in a study of cytomegalovirus exposure and HLA in healthy donors. TCRdb's copy holds only in-frame clones and misses some; the assay was immunoSEQ multiplex PCR. Its table records about 200,000 clones. The source material was PBMCs. The receptors derive from a girl aged 2 to 9 in good health and CMV-seropositive. The CDR3 runs from the conserved cysteine through the conserved F or W. Fields, in order: J gene, V gene, D gene, CDR3 protein, CDR3 DNA. A D gene is named only where the DNA matches it firmly.

J: TRBJ2-7; V: TRBV7-9; D: .; CDR3: CASSLIVQATYEQYF; DNA: TGTGCCAGCAGCTTAATTGTGCAGGCCACGTACGAGCAGTACTTC
J: TRBJ2-5; V: TRBV28; D: .; CDR3: CASSPPTLPGRRGETQYF; DNA: TGTGCCAGCAGCCCCCCAACGTTACCGGGACGCCGGGGGGAGACCCAGTACTTC
J: TRBJ1-2; V: TRBV5-1; D: TRBD1; CDR3: CASSAGTGLSYTF; DNA: TGCGCCAGCAGCGCCGGGACAGGGTTGAGCTACACCTTC
J: TRBJ1-6; V: TRBV6-1; D: TRBD1; CDR3: CATQPPGQERSPLHF; DNA: TGTGCCACCCAGCCCCCGGGACAGGAAAGATCGCCCCTCCACTTT
J: TRBJ1-1; V: TRBV7-2; D: .; CDR3: CASSLRVVGEAFF; DNA: TGTGCCAGCAGCTTGAGGGTGGTGGGGGAAGCTTTCTTT
J: TRBJ1-2; V: TRBV7-9; D: .; CDR3: CASSPSRDPYGYTF; DNA: TGTGCCAGCAGCCCCTCGAGGGATCCCTATGGCTACACCTTC
J: TRBJ2-7; V: TRBV9; D: .; CDR3: CASSVEVLSYEQYF; DNA: TGTGCCAGCAGCGTGGAGGTGCTATCCTACGAGCAGTACTTC
J: TRBJ1-2; V: TRBV5-5; D: TRBD1; CDR3: CASSLVGVGQGYGYTF; DNA: TGTGCCAGCAGCTTGGTAGGCGTCGGACAGGGATATGGCTACACCTTC
J: TRBJ2-1; V: TRBV27; D: TRBD2; CDR3: CASSLSNWASGSRRSYNEQFF; DNA: TGTGCCAGCAGTTTAAGTAATTGGGCTAGCGGGAGTAGAAGGTCCTACAATGAGCAGTTCTTC
J: TRBJ2-1; V: TRBV27; D: TRBD1; CDR3: CASSELKGTGAGEQFF; DNA: TGTGCCAGCAGTGAACTCAAAGGGACAGGGGCAGGGGAGCAGTTCTTC
J: TRBJ2-7; V: TRBV27; D: TRBD2; CDR3: CASSFRAGSYEQYF; DNA: TGTGCCAGCAGTTTCCGAGCGGGATCCTACGAGCAGTACTTC
J: TRBJ2-7; V: TRBV28; D: .; CDR3: CASSRASGYEQYF; DNA: TGTGCCAGCAGCCGGGCCTCGGGGTACGAGCAGTACTTC
J: TRBJ2-2; V: TRBV30; D: .; CDR3: CAWSVTNGELFF; DNA: TGTGCCTGGAGTGTGACTAACGGGGAGCTGTTTTTT
J: TRBJ1-2; V: TRBV14; D: .; CDR3: CASSQDLETARGSYTF; DNA: TGTGCCAGCAGCCAAGATTTGGAGACAGCGCGGGGTAGCTACACCTTC
J: TRBJ1-5; V: TRBV28; D: TRBD1; CDR3: CASSPGQLNQPQHF; DNA: TGTGCCAGCAGCCCGGGACAGTTAAATCAGCCCCAGCATTTT
J: TRBJ1-4; V: TRBV5-4; D: TRBD1; CDR3: CASSRRDRVGEKLFF; DNA: TGTGCCAGCAGCCGCCGGGACAGGGTCGGTGAAAAACTGTTTTTT
J: TRBJ2-7; V: TRBV7-9; D: TRBD1; CDR3: CASSPAGTGVSEQYF; DNA: TGTGCCAGCAGCCCAGCCGGGACAGGGGTTTCCGAGCAGTACTTC
J: TRBJ2-5; V: TRBV7-9; D: .; CDR3: CASSLGLGAETQYF; DNA: TGTGCCAGCAGCTTAGGACTTGGAGCAGAGACCCAGTACTTC
J: TRBJ2-7; V: TRBV6-5; D: .; CDR3: CASSGGNLGDEQYF; DNA: TGTGCCAGCAGCGGAGGGAACCTGGGCGACGAGCAGTACTTC
J: TRBJ1-4; V: TRBV29-1; D: .; CDR3: CSVATGSGEKLFF; DNA: TGCAGCGTAGCCACAGGGTCTGGGGAAAAACTGTTTTTT
J: TRBJ2-1; V: TRBV28; D: TRBD2; CDR3: CASSSAPKTSGRWRYNEQFF; DNA: TGTGCCAGCAGTTCAGCCCCAAAGACTAGCGGGAGATGGCGGTACAATGAGCAGTTCTTC
J: TRBJ1-1; V: TRBV9; D: TRBD1; CDR3: CASSVAPGQGEKTFF; DNA: TGTGCCAGCAGCGTAGCCCCGGGACAGGGTGAAAAAACTTTCTTT
J: TRBJ1-2; V: TRBV5-4; D: .; CDR3: CASSGGHRVTEGYTF; DNA: TGTGCCAGCAGCGGTGGGCACAGGGTGACGGAGGGCTACACCTTC
J: TRBJ1-1; V: TRBV11-2; D: TRBD1; CDR3: CASSLEIGTGLSEAFF; DNA: TGTGCCAGCAGCTTAGAGATCGGGACAGGGTTGTCTGAAGCTTTCTTT
J: TRBJ2-7; V: TRBV29-1; D: TRBD1; CDR3: CSVVPQGAPWNEQYF; DNA: TGCAGCGTTGTCCCCCAGGGGGCGCCGTGGAACGAGCAGTACTTC
J: TRBJ2-7; V: TRBV18; D: .; CDR3: CASSRGLSPYEQYF; DNA: TGTGCCAGCTCACGCGGACTATCTCCCTACGAGCAGTACTTC
J: TRBJ2-7; V: TRBV11-2; D: .; CDR3: CASSLVTGSYEQYF; DNA: TGTGCCAGCAGCTTAGTTACGGGGAGCTACGAGCAGTACTTC
J: TRBJ2-3; V: TRBV13; D: .; CDR3: CASSPRRRDTQYF; DNA: TGTGCCAGCAGCCCGAGGAGGAGAGATACGCAGTATTTT
J: TRBJ2-1; V: TRBV6-1; D: TRBD1; CDR3: CASSGGTGMYEQFF; DNA: TGTGCCAGCAGTGGGGGGACAGGGATGTATGAGCAGTTCTTC
J: TRBJ2-3; V: TRBV28; D: TRBD2; CDR3: CASSLAGGPTDTQYF; DNA: TGTGCCAGCAGTTTAGCGGGAGGGCCCACAGATACGCAGTATTTT
J: TRBJ1-5; V: TRBV28; D: TRBD1; CDR3: CASSSTGKDQPQHF; DNA: TGTGCCAGCAGTTCGACAGGGAAGGACCAGCCCCAGCATTTT
J: TRBJ2-2; V: TRBV7-2; D: .; CDR3: CASSSTIASNTGELFF; DNA: TGTGCCAGCAGCTCAACCATAGCGTCGAACACCGGGGAGCTGTTTTTT
J: TRBJ2-7; V: TRBV27; D: .; CDR3: CASSDFRVAPLEQYF; DNA: TGTGCCAGCAGTGACTTCCGAGTAGCGCCCCTGGAGCAGTACTTC
J: TRBJ2-7; V: TRBV27; D: TRBD1; CDR3: CASSPVQGFSYEQYF; DNA: TGTGCCAGCAGTCCCGTACAGGGGTTCTCCTACGAGCAGTACTTC
J: TRBJ2-7; V: TRBV5-1; D: .; CDR3: CASSWIGAGTYEQYF; DNA: TGCGCCAGCAGCTGGATAGGGGCGGGAACTTACGAGCAGTACTTC
J: TRBJ1-2; V: TRBV5-1; D: .; CDR3: CACSFSTGNYGYTF; DNA: TGCGCCTGCAGCTTTTCGACGGGGAACTATGGCTACACCTTC
J: TRBJ1-1; V: TRBV12-5; D: TRBD1; CDR3: CASGTGDAGNTEAFF; DNA: TGTGCTAGTGGTACAGGGGATGCTGGTAACACTGAAGCTTTCTTT
J: TRBJ2-3; V: TRBV28; D: TRBD2; CDR3: CASKAGGNTDTQYF; DNA: TGTGCCAGCAAGGCGGGAGGAAACACAGATACGCAGTATTTT
J: TRBJ1-2; V: TRBV19; D: .; CDR3: CASSQVAGAEGYTF; DNA: TGTGCCAGTAGCCAAGTGGCGGGGGCGGAAGGCTACACCTTC
J: TRBJ2-1; V: TRBV27; D: TRBD2; CDR3: CASSLSWLAGHEQFF; DNA: TGTGCCAGCAGTTTATCGTGGCTAGCGGGACATGAGCAGTTCTTC
J: TRBJ1-1; V: TRBV6-5; D: TRBD1; CDR3: CASRETGLNTEAFF; DNA: TGTGCCAGCAGGGAGACAGGGTTGAACACTGAAGCTTTCTTT
J: TRBJ2-7; V: TRBV27; D: TRBD1; CDR3: CASSPRQGAWTYEQYF; DNA: TGTGCCAGCAGTCCGAGACAGGGGGCATGGACCTACGAGCAGTACTTC
J: TRBJ2-2; V: TRBV6-5; D: TRBD1; CDR3: CASSFSQGAGELFF; DNA: TGTGCCAGCAGTTTCTCGCAGGGGGCCGGGGAGCTGTTTTTT
J: TRBJ2-3; V: TRBV7-9; D: .; CDR3: CASSLFGGSTDTQYF; DNA: TGTGCCAGCAGCTTATTTGGGGGGAGCACAGATACGCAGTATTTT
J: TRBJ2-3; V: TRBV11-1; D: .; CDR3: CASSLGDFYTDTQYF; DNA: TGTGCCAGCAGCTTAGGGGACTTTTACACAGATACGCAGTATTTT
J: TRBJ1-1; V: TRBV5-1; D: .; CDR3: CASSLYSGGNTEAFF; DNA: TGCGCCAGCAGCTTGTACTCGGGGGGAAACACTGAAGCTTTCTTT
J: TRBJ1-4; V: TRBV7-9; D: TRBD1; CDR3: CASSPGGIGTGTEKLFF; DNA: TGTGCCAGCAGCCCAGGAGGTATTGGGACAGGGACGGAAAAACTGTTTTTT